This TCR beta chain came from a study of cytomegalovirus exposure and HLA in healthy donors. This clone has just one count. Antigen: not known. The study, taken as a whole, reports: Further analysis, carried out later, found HLA-associated TCR beta chains more clonally expanded than equally common other chains.

PCR involved 60 Vbeta and 13 Jbeta primers. Sequencing was performed with immunoSEQ multiplex PCR; in TCRdb, only in-frame clones are kept and a portion is missing. Of about 190,000 clones listed, around 85% are singletons. Looked up from germline, CDR1 is MGHDK and CDR2 is SYGVNS. The CDR3 consists of 14 residues. V was clipped by 6 bases and J by 0 bases, with 6 bases between them. The chain recombines TRBV25-1 with TRBJ2-6; no clear D gene. The source material was PBMCs. This clonotype was obtained from a boy aged 2 to 10 in good health and CMV-seronegative. The CDR3 sequence: CASSYSSGANVLTF. The CDR3 DNA sequence: TGTGCCAGCAGCTACAGCTCTGGGGCCAACGTCCTGACTTTC.